This passage covers 7 T cell receptor beta chains from one sample sequenced in a study of memory CD4+ T cells and cytomegalovirus serostatus. The data were produced by immunoSEQ multiplex PCR, yet TCRdb's version contains in-frame clones alone and is incomplete. Altogether about 47,000 clones are present, about 74% being singletons, with the ten largest covering about 1.1%. The sort gate was single viable CD3+CD4+CD8-CD45RO+ cells for memory CD4+ T cells. The source material was memory CD4+ T cells from blood. These receptors were taken from an adult in good health and CMV-seropositive.

This clone was detected a few times. The rearrangement joins TRBV6-6 to TRBJ1-6, with D perhaps matching TRBD1 (6 bases). Germline V CDR1 and CDR2: MNHNY, SVGAGI (reference sequence). Trimming removed 4 bases at V and 8 bases at J, with 12 bases between. The CDR3 totals 14 residues. The CDR3: CASSFRGRDSPLHF. The CDR3 DNA sequence: TGTGCCAGCAGTTTCAGGGGCAGAGATTCACCCCTCCACTTT.

The J gene is TRBJ2-1, the V gene TRBV6-5; 9 bases fit TRBD2. J was trimmed by 8 bases and V by 2 bases; bases with no gene match: 7. The germline gives CDR1 MNHEY, CDR2 SVGAGI. This CDR3 has 15 residues. The CDR3 nucleotides are TGTGCCAGCAGTTACCGCGCGGGGGGGGACGATGAGCAGTTCTTC. Its protein is CASSYRAGGDDEQFF.

This chain joins TRBV11-2 and TRBJ2-1, with 11 positions matching TRBD2. CDR1 is SGHAT and CDR2 is FQNNGV in the germline V gene. V lost 3 bases, J lost 5 bases, and 3 bases stayed unmatched. There are 15 residues in the CDR3. The CDR3 nucleotides are TGTGCCAGCAGCTTTACTAGCGGGGGAAACAATGAGCAGTTCTTC. Translation: CASSFTSGGNNEQFF. Full variable domain (outside the CDR3, taken from reference TRBV11-2 and TRBJ2-1): EAGVAQSPRYKIIEKRQSVAFWCNPISGHATLYWYQQILGQGPKLLIQFQNNGVVDDSQLPKDRFSAERLKGVDSTLKIQPAKLEDSAVYLCASSFTSGGNNEQFFGPGTRLTVL.

The chain recombines TRBV7-2 with TRBJ1-1, with D possibly being TRBD1 (5 bases). The CDR3 is 13 amino acids. Trimming pared 4 bases from V and 5 bases from J, leaving 11 bases between. Per the germline V gene, CDR1 is SGHTA and CDR2 is FQGNSA. CDR3 nucleotides: TGTGCCAGCAGCTACCCGGGGGGAACTGAAGCTTTCTTT. This sequence encodes CASSYPGGTEAFF.

V gene TRBV5-6 combines with J gene TRBJ2-7; 7 bases line up with TRBD1. The V segment lost 2 bases and the J segment 2 bases; nucleotides outside the gene matches: 7. Germline loops: CDR1 SGHDT, CDR2 YYEEEE. This CDR3 comprises 15 residues. The CDR3, as DNA: TGTGCCAGCAGCTTTAACAGGGGTATACCCTACGAGCAGTACTTC. It is translated as CASSFNRGIPYEQYF. The whole variable domain, filled in from reference TRBV5-6 and TRBJ2-7, reads DAGVTQSPTHLIKTRGQQVTLRCSPKSGHDTVSWYQQALGQGPQFIFQYYEEEERQRGNFPDRFSGHQFPNYSSELNVNALLLGDSALYLCASSFNRGIPYEQYFGPGTRLTVT.

This chain connects TRBV5-1 to TRBJ2-3; D tentatively reads TRBD1 or TRBD2 (6 bases each). Looked up from germline, CDR1 is SGHRS and CDR2 is YFSETQ. Trimming shortened V by 0 bases and J by 2 bases, and 10 bases separated the two germline ends. The CDR3 is 15 residues long. The DNA for the CDR3 is TGCGCCAGCAGCTTGGAGGGGGGCCACACAGATACGCAGTATTTT. It yields the protein CASSLEGGHTDTQYF. The whole variable domain, remainder taken from reference TRBV5-1 and TRBJ2-3, is KAGVTQTPRYLIKTRGQQVTLSCSPISGHRSVSWYQQTPGQGLQFLFEYFSETQRNKGNFPGRFSGRQFSNSRSEMNVSTLELGDSALYLCASSLEGGHTDTQYFGPGTRLTVL.

This clone is medium-sized within its sample. Distinct nucleotide sequences in the sample also encode this CDR3. J is TRBJ1-6 and V is TRBV27; 9 nucleotides agree with TRBD1. The CDR3 covers 13 residues. The germline gives CDR1 MNHEY, CDR2 SMNVEV (reference sequence). J gave up 10 bases and V 5 bases, and 3 bases lay outside the gene matches. CDR3 sequence: CASSTGGRSPLHF. CDR3 sequence (DNA): TGTGCCAGCAGTACAGGGGGCCGCTCACCCCTCCACTTT.